The 14 T cell receptor beta chains below come from one sample, sequenced in a study of beta chain features in type 1 diabetes. Expressed TCRB transcripts were sequenced because the isolated RNA had all been reverse transcribed beforehand. Measured with immunoSEQ multiplex PCR; TCRdb has only the in-frame clones, and not every one. The sample shows 300,000 to 350,000 clones, around 15% of them seen only once. The sample consisted of central memory CD4+ T cells from blood. Source of these receptors: a man aged 30 to 39 in good health.

This clone was found a few times. The rearrangement links TRBV5-1 to TRBJ1-2; 9 positions agree with TRBD1. J was trimmed by 5 bases and V by 4 bases; bases with no gene match: 3. Per the germline V gene, CDR1 is SGHRS and CDR2 is YFSETQ. CDR3 size: 13 residues. The CDR3 DNA reads TGCGCCAGCAGCCGGGACAGGGATTATGGCTACACCTTC. It specifies CASSRDRDYGYTF.

V gene TRBV9 combines with J gene TRBJ2-3; D perhaps matches TRBD2 (6 bases). This CDR3 is 16 amino acids long. CDR1 and CDR2 (germline): SGDLS, YYNGEE. Trimming pared 0 bases from V and 5 bases from J, leaving 16 bases between. The CDR3 spells CASSVAIGSGLDTQYF. As DNA, the CDR3 is TGTGCCAGCAGCGTAGCGATTGGTAGCGGCTTAGATACGCAGTATTTT.

There are a few counts of this clone. The rearrangement links TRBV7-7 to TRBJ1-2; D remains unclear. Germline values: CDR1 SSHAT, CDR2 FNYEAQ (reference sequence). V was shortened by 0 bases and J by 7 bases, with 9 bases between the two germline ends. This CDR3 region has 13 residues. The CDR3 is CASSLAVPRGYTF. DNA of the CDR3: TGTGCCAGCAGCTTAGCGGTGCCACGTGGCTACACCTTC.

This chain links TRBV7-9 with TRBJ1-5; D not certain. Germline CDR1 SEHNR, CDR2 FQNEAQ (reference sequence). The CDR3 runs 13 residues. V lost 7 bases to trimming and J lost 1 base, with 8 bases between them. CDR3 in DNA: TGTGCCAGCAACACCGGAAGCAATCAGCCCCAGCATTTT. Protein sequence: CASNTGSNQPQHF.

This clone has only one observation. The genes are TRBV19 and TRBJ1-1, with a weak D call TRBD1 (5 bases). With 3 bases removed from V and 3 bases from J, the gap between germline ends came to 11 bases. The CDR3 covers 14 residues. The germline V gene encodes CDR1 LNHDA and CDR2 SQIVND (reference sequence). The CDR3 here is CASSISGFDTEAFF. CDR3 bases: TGTGCCAGTAGTATTTCAGGGTTTGACACTGAAGCTTTCTTT.

Only a few counts were recorded for this clone. The CDR3 DNA sequence: TGTGCCAGCAGCTTTAGGCGGGGGAACACCGGGGAGCTGTTTTTT. Protein: CASSFRRGNTGELFF. V gene TRBV4-2 combines with J gene TRBJ2-2; D is perhaps TRBD2 (6 bases). CDR1 is LGHNA and CDR2 is YNFKEQ in the germline V gene. The CDR3 is 15 amino acids. The ends were cut back, 5 bases at V and 1 base at J, with 11 bases in the middle.

This chain joins TRBV7-8 and TRBJ1-1; 8 bases line up with TRBD1. The junction had 8 bases not matched to a gene; V was cut back by 4 bases and J by 4 bases. The V gene's germline CDR1 is SGHVS and CDR2 FQNEAQ. CDR3 size: 15 residues. This chain's CDR3 is CASSSTHRGGTEAFF. The CDR3 nucleotides are TGTGCCAGCAGCTCAACCCACAGGGGGGGCACTGAAGCTTTCTTT.

This clone has only a few counts. V gene TRBV19 combines with J gene TRBJ1-2, with 7 bases identical to TRBD1. The ends lost 3 bases at V and 2 bases at J; junction bases unmatched: 6. There are 15 residues in the CDR3. Germline assignment: CDR1 LNHDA and CDR2 SQIVND (reference sequence). In DNA form, the CDR3 reads TGTGCCAGTAGTATCGGGACAGAGCGCAACTATGGCTACACCTTC. It codes for CASSIGTERNYGYTF. The full variable domain, completed using reference TRBV19 and TRBJ1-2, is DGGITQSPKYLFRKEGQNVTLSCEQNLNHDAMYWYRQDPGQGLRLIYYSQIVNDFQKGDIAEGYSVSREKKESFPLTVTSAQKNPTAFYLCASSIGTERNYGYTFGSGTRLTVV.

This clone was detected a few times. This chain links TRBV4-3 with TRBJ1-1; weak D call: TRBD1 (6 bases). This CDR3 contains 14 residues. The germline V gene encodes CDR1 LGHNA and CDR2 YSLEER. Trimming cost V 4 bases and J 6 bases, with 15 bases left between them. CDR3 region: CASSRDQGISEAFF. CDR3 bases: TGCGCCAGCAGCCGAGACCAGGGGATCTCTGAAGCTTTCTTT.

This clone was detected only a few times. V and J are TRBV19 and TRBJ1-1; unclear D gene. The V gene's germline CDR1 is LNHDA and CDR2 SQIVND (reference sequence). The V end lost 5 bases, the J end lost 1 base, and 11 bases lay between the germline ends. CDR3 size: 14 residues. This CDR3 is CASSPRVGNTEAFF. The CDR3 bases are TGTGCCAGTAGTCCGCGAGTCGGGAACACTGAAGCTTTCTTT.

The sample holds a few counts of this clone. The V gene is TRBV15, the J gene TRBJ2-2, with TRBD2 matching over 12 bases. CDR1 LNHNV and CDR2 YYDKDF come from the germline V gene (reference sequence). The CDR3 is made up of 15 amino acids. V shed 4 bases and J 7 bases; nucleotides not matched to a gene: 4. CDR3 amino acids: CATSTSGRVGGELFF. The CDR3 coding sequence is TGTGCCACCAGCACTAGCGGGAGGGTCGGCGGGGAGCTGTTTTTT.

This clone was counted many times. The V call is TRBV27, the J call TRBJ1-2; 9 nucleotides agree with TRBD1. Germline V gives CDR1 MNHEY, CDR2 SMNVEV (reference sequence). The CDR3 extends over 14 amino acids. Germline trimming cut 3 bases from V and 4 bases from J; bases unmatched to any gene: 3. The chain's CDR3 is CASSFSGQGYGYTF. In DNA form, the CDR3 reads TGTGCCAGCAGTTTCTCGGGACAGGGCTATGGCTACACCTTC.

J is TRBJ1-2 and V is TRBV7-9; D is undetermined. From germline, CDR1 is SEHNR and CDR2 FQNEAQ (reference sequence). V gave up 2 bases and J gave up 0 bases, with 16 bases separating them. The CDR3 consists of 17 residues. CDR3 DNA sequence: TGTGCCAGCAGCTTATACGCAAAGGATCCAGCTAACTATGGCTACACCTTC. It is translated as CASSLYAKDPANYGYTF. Looking up the rest from reference TRBV7-9 and TRBJ1-2 gives the full variable domain: DTGVSQNPRHKITKRGQNVTFRCDPISEHNRLYWYRQTLGQGPEFLTYFQNEAQLEKSRLLSDRFSAERPKGSFSTLEIQRTEQGDSAMYLCASSLYAKDPANYGYTFGSGTRLTVV.

The chain couples TRBV6-1 to TRBJ2-7, with TRBD2 matching over 11 bases. Germline V gene lookup returns CDR1 MNHNS and CDR2 SASEGT. V was pared by 5 bases and J by 0 bases, with 3 bases of the junction left unmatched. The CDR3 is made up of 15 amino acids. The CDR3 DNA reads TGTGCCAGCAGTCAAACTAGCGGGGGCTCCTACGAGCAGTACTTC. Protein product: CASSQTSGGSYEQYF.